This T cell receptor beta chain was captured by sequencing in a study of shared clonotypes between healthy human individuals. Overall study: In total, the donors were a couple of women and a few men aged 18 to 49. Study-wide findings and caveats: Clonotypes shared by all four sorted-subset donors had higher generation probabilities than non-shared clonotypes.

The trim removed 4 bases at V and 1 base at J, leaving 4 bases unmatched. This CDR3 region has 14 residues. Germline V CDR1 and CDR2: SGHRS, YFSETQ. Comment on this clone: Its target is not known.

Measured with immunoSEQ multiplex PCR; TCRdb has only the in-frame clones, and not every one. The sample carries 950,000 to 1,100,000 clones, 65% to 75% recorded once. The rearrangement joins TRBV5-1 to TRBJ2-5, with 7 bases fitting TRBD2. The receptor's source is a man younger than 35 in good health. Sequenced material: memory CD4+ T cells sorted from blood. As for subset: CD45RA-negative fraction. The CDR3 DNA follows: TGCGCCAGCAGCCGTGGCGGGGGCCAAGAGACCCAGTACTTC. Protein product: CASSRGGGQETQYF.